This TCR beta chain derives from a study of cytomegalovirus exposure and HLA in healthy donors. Study-level results: HLA alleles showed associations with around 15,000 TCR beta sequences in a later analysis, at a 0.05 false discovery rate. In vitro experiments confirmed that three CMV-associated chains were specific for CMV antigens. A missense DCLRE1C variant was associated with V- and J-gene trimming of TCR beta chains in a later analysis, and an independent cohort replicated the association. The study recorded about 150 TCR beta chains that were cytomegalovirus-associated.

The primer mix had 60 Vbeta and 13 Jbeta primers. Sequencing was performed with immunoSEQ multiplex PCR; in TCRdb, only in-frame clones are kept and a portion is missing. The sample has about 110,000 clones, and its top ten clones hold approximately 3.9%. With respect to this clone: Its matching antigen is unknown.

Germline V gives CDR1 MNHNS, CDR2 SASEGT. This CDR3 is built from 13 residues. With 2 bases removed from V and 7 bases from J, the gap between germline ends came to 9 bases. Input material: PBMCs. The chain joins TRBV6-1 to TRBJ1-5; D may be TRBD1 (5 bases). The source of this sequence is a man aged 18 to 29 in good health and CMV-seronegative. The CDR3 DNA reads as TGTGCCAGCAGTGAATGGGGGGGACAGCCCCAGCATTTT. Translation: CASSEWGGQPQHF.